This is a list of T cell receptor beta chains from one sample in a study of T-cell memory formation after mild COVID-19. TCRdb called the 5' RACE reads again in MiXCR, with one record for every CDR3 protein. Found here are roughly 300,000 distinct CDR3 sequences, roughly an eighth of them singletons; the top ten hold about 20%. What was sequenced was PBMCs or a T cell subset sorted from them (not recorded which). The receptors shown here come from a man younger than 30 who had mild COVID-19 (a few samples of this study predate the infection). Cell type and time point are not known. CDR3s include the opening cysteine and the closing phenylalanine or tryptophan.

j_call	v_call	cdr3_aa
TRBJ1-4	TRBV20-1	CSARITVQEKLFF
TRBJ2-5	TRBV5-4	CASSSDRGFQETQYF
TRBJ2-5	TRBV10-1	CASSESGTSGETQYF
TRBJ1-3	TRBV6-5	CASSTQGGDTIYF
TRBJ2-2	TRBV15	CATSRGRGTGELFF
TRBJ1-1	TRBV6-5	CASSYRGAGTEAFF
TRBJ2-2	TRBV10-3	CAIKGRAGELFF
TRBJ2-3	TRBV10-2	CASAPRTDTQYF
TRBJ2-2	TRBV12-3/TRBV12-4	CASSLAGKSGELFF
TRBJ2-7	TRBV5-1	CATSAGTPSYEQYF
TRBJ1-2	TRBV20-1	CSAREPGRNYGYTF
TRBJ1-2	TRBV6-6	CASSYLGSGGYTF
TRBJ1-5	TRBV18	CASSPFWGNQPQHF
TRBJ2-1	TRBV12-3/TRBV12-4	CASSLIAGSYNEQFF
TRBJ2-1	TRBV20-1	CSASRRDSYNEQFF
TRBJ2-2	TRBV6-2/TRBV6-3	CASSFAGGSRTGELFF
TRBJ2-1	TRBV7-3	CASSLSTGGNEQFF
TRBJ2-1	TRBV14	CASSQDPETEQFF
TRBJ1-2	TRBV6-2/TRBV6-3	CASRPDSSRGYTF
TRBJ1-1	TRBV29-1	CSVVWGGTEAFF
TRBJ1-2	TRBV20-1	CSAVPRDRGYGYTF
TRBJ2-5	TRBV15	CATSRLRAGGRQETQYF
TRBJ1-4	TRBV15	CATSSPKGAGQNEKLFF
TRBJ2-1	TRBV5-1	CASSLVGGAMGNEQFF
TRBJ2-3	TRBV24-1	CATSDSGGGDGVTQYF
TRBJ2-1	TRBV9	CASSGSSGNAHNEQFF
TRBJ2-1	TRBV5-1	CASRALGRGRNEQFF
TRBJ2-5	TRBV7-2	CASSLAKEETQYF